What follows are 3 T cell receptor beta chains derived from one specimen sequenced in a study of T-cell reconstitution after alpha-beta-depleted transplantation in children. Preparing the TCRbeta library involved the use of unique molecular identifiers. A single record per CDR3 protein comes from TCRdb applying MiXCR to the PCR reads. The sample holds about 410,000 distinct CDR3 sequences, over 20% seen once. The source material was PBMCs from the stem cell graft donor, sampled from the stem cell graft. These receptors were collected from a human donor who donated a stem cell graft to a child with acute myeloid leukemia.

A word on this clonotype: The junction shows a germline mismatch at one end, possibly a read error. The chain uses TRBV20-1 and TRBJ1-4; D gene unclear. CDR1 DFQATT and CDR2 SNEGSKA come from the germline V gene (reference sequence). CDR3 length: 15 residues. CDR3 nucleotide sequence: TGCAGTGCTAGACCATACACAGCAACTAATGAAAAACTGTCTTTT. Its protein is CSARPYTATNEKLSF.

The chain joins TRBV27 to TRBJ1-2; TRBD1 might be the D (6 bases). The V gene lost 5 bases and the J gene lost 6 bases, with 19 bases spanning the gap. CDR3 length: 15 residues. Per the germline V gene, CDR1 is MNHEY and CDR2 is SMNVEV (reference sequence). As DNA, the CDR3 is TGTGCCAGCAGTCCAGCAGCTGGGGGCAGGGATGGCTACACCTTC. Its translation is CASSPAAGGRDGYTF.

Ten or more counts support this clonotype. CDR3 coding DNA: TGTGCCAGCAGTTTAGCGGGACGCACAGATACGCAGTATTTT. Amino acid sequence: CASSLAGRTDTQYF. The chain combines TRBV12-3 or TRBV12-4 with TRBJ2-3; tentatively, D is TRBD1 or TRBD2 (5 bases each). The CDR3 spans 14 residues. Trimming stripped 0 bases from V and 1 base from J, with 5 bases between.